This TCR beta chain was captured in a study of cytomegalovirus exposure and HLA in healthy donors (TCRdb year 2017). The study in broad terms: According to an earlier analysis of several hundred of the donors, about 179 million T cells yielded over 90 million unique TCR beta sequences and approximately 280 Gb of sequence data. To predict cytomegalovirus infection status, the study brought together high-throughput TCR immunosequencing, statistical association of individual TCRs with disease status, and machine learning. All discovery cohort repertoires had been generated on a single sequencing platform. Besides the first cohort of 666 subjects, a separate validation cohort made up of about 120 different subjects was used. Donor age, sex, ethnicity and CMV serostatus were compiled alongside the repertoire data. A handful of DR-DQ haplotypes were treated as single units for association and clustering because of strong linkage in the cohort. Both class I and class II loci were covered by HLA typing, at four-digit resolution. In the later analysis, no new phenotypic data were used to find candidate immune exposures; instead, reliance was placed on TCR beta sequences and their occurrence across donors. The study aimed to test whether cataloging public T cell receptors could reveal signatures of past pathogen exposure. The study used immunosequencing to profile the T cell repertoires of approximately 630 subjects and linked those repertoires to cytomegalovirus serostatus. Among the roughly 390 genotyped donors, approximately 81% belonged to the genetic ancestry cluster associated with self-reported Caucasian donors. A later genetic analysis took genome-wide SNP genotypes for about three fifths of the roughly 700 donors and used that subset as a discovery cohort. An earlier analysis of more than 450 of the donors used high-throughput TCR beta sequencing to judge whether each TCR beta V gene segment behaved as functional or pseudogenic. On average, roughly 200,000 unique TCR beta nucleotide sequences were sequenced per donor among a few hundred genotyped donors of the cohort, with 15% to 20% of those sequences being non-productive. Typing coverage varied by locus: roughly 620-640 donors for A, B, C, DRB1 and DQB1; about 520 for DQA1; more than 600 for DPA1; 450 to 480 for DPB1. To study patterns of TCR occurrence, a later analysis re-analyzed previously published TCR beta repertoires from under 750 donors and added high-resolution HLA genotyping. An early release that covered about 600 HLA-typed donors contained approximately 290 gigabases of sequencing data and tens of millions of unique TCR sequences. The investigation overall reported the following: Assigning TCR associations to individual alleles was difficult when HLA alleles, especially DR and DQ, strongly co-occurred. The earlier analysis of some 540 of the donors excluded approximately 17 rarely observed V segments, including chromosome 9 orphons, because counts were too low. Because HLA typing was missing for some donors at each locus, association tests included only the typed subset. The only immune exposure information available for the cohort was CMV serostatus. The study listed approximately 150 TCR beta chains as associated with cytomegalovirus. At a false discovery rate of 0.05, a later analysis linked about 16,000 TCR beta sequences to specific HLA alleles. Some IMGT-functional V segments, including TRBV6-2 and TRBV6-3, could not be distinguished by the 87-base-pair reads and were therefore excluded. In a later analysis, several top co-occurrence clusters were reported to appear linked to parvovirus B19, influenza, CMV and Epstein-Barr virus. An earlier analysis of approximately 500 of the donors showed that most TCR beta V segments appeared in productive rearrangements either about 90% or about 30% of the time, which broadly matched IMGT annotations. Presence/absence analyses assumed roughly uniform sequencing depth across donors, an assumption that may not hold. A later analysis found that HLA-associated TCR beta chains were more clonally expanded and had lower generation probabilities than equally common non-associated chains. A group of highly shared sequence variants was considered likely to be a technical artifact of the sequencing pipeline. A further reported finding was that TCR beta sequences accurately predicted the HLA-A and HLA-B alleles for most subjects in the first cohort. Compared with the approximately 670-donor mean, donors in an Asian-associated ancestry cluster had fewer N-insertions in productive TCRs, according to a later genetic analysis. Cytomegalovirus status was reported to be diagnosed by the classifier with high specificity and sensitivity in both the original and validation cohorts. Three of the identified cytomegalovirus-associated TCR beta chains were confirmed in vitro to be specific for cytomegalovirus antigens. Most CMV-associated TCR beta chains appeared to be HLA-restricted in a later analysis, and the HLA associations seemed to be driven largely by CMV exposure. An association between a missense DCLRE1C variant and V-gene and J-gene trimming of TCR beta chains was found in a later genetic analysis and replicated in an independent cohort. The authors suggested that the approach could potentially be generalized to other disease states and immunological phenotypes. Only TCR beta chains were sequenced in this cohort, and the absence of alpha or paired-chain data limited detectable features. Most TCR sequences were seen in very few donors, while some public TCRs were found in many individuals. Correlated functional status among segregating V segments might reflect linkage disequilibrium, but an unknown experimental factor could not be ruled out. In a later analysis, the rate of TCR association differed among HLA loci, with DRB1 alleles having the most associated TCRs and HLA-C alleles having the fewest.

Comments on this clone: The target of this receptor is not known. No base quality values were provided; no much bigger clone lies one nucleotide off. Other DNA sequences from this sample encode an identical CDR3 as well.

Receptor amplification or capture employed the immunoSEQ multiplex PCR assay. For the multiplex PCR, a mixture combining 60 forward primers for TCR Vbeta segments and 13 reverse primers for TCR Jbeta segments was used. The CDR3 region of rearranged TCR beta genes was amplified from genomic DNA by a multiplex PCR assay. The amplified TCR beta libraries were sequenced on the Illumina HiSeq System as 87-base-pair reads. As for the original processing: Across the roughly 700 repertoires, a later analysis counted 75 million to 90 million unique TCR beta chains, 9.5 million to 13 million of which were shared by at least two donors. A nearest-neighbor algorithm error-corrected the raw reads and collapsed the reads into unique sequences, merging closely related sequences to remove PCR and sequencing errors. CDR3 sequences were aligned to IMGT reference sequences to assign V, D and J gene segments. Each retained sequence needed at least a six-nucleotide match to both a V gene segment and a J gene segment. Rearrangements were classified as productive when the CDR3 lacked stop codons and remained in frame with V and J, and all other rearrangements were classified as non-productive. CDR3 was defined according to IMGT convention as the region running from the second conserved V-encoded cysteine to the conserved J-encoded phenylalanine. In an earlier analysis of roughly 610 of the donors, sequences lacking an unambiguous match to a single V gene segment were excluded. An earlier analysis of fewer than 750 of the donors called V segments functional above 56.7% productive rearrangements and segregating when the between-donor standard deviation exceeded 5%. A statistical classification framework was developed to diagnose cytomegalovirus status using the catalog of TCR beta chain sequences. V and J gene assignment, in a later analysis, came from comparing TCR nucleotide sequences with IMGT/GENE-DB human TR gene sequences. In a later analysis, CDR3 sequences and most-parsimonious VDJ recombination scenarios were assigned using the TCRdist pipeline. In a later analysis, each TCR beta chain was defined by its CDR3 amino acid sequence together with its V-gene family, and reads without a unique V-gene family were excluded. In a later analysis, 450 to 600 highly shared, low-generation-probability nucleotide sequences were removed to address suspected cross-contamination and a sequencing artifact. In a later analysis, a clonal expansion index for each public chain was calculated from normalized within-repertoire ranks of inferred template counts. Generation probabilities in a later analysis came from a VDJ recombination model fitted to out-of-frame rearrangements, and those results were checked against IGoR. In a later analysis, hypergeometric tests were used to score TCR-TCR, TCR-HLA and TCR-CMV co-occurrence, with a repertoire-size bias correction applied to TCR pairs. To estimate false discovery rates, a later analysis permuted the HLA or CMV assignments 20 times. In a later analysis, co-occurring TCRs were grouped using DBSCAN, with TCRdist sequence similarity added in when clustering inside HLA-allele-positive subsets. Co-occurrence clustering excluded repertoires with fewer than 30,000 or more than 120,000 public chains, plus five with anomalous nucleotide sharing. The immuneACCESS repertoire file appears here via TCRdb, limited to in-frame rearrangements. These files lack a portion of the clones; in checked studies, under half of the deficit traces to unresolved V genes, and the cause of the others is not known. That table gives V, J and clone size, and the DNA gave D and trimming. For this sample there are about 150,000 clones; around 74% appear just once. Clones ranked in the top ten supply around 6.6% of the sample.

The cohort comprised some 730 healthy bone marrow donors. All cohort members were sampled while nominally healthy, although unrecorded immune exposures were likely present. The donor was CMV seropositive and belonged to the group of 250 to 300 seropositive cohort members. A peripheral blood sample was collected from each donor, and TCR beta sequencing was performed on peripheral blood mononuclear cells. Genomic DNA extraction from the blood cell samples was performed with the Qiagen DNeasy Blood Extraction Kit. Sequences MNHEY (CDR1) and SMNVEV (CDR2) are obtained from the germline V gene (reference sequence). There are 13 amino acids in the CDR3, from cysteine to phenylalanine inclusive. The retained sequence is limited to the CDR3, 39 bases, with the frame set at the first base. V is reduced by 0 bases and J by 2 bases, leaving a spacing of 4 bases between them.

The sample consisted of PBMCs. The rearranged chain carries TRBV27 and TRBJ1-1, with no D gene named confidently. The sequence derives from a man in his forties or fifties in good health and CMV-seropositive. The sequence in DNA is TGTGCCAGCAGTTTATCCAGAAACACTGAAGCTTTCTTT. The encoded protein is CASSLSRNTEAFF.